This entry is about one T cell receptor (beta chain). Antigen specificity is unknown. These data are taken from a study of T-cell memory formation after mild COVID-19. The overall study: TCR clustering was largely donor specific.

CDR3 length: 13 amino acids. The junction had 6 bases not matched to a gene; V was cut back by 6 bases and J by 6 bases. Germline CDR1 SGHRS, CDR2 YFSETQ. From 5'RACE with constant-segment primers came TCR alpha and TCR beta cDNA libraries that carried sample barcodes and UMIs. Using its own MiXCR run on the 5' RACE reads, TCRdb lists one record per CDR3 protein. The sample holds about 270,000 distinct CDR3 sequences, about 17% seen once. Study conclusions and caveats: Several responding clones turned up in pre-infection memory, indicating that cross-reactive memory may have taken part. For contracting clones, CD4+ ones sat mainly in CM and EM, CD8+ in EMRA.

The chain combines TRBV5-1 with TRBJ2-5; TRBD2 matches at 9 bases. The clonotype was recovered from a man between 18 and 35 years old who had mild COVID-19 (a few samples of this study predate the infection). Cell type and time point are not known. The sequenced sample consisted of PBMCs or a T cell subset sorted from them (not recorded which). CDR3: CASTAGGPKTQYF. In DNA, the CDR3 is TGCGCCAGCACTGCGGGGGGGCCGAAGACCCAGTACTTC.